The rows below give T cell receptor beta chains drawn from one sample of a study of shared clonotypes between healthy human individuals. Profiling relied on immunoSEQ multiplex PCR, and the TCRdb table lists in-frame clones only, not all of them. The table lists 450,000 to 650,000 clones, roughly four fifths of them singletons. Sequencing input: PBMCs. These TCRs come from a woman between 35 and 50 years old in good health. Some clones in this sample may be carry-over from other donors' samples. The CDR3 runs from the conserved cysteine through the conserved F or W. Fields, in order: CDR3 DNA, CDR3 protein, D gene, clone size, CDR3 length, V gene, J gene. The D gene is left open where the match is weak. Rows may omit the clone size; those that give it use once, few, many or a size class.

DNA: TGTGCCAGCAGTTTGGGCGGGAGGGCCTCCTACGAGCAGTACTTC
CDR3: CASSLGGRASYEQYF
D: TRBD2
size: .
length: 15
V: TRBV27
J: TRBJ2-7

DNA: TGTGCCAGCAGCTCAATCTGGACAGGGGCAACTCAGGGAGCTTTCTTT
CDR3: CASSSIWTGATQGAFF
D: TRBD1
size: .
length: 16
V: TRBV7-2
J: TRBJ1-1

DNA: TGTGCCAGCAGCCCAACAAGGGAGGGCACCGGGGAGCTGTTTTTT
CDR3: CASSPTREGTGELFF
D: TRBD2
size: .
length: 15
V: TRBV7-2
J: TRBJ2-2

DNA: TGTGCCAGCAGCCAAGGGGGGGCGGGCGACGGGGAGACCCAGTACTTC
CDR3: CASSQGGAGDGETQYF
D: .
size: few
length: 16
V: TRBV4-2
J: TRBJ2-5

DNA: TGTGCCAGCAGCTCTCAGGGGGCCGGCAAAAACATTCAGTACTTC
CDR3: CASSSQGAGKNIQYF
D: TRBD1
size: few
length: 15
V: TRBV7-3
J: TRBJ2-4

DNA: TGTGCCTGGATGTTTACGAGCTACAATGAGCAGTTCTTC
CDR3: CAWMFTSYNEQFF
D: .
size: many
length: 13
V: TRBV30
J: TRBJ2-1

DNA: TGTGCCAGCAGTTTATCGCTTTCGGGACTAGCGTACAATGAGCAGTTCTTC
CDR3: CASSLSLSGLAYNEQFF
D: TRBD2
size: few
length: 17
V: TRBV27
J: TRBJ2-1

DNA: TGCAGCGTTGAAGATCGGACGGTGGGCTATGGCTACACCTTC
CDR3: CSVEDRTVGYGYTF
D: .
size: .
length: 14
V: TRBV29-1
J: TRBJ1-2

DNA: TGTGCCAGCAGTCGGGACAGCTACTCCTACGAGCAGTACTTC
CDR3: CASSRDSYSYEQYF
D: TRBD1
size: .
length: 14
V: TRBV27
J: TRBJ2-7

DNA: TGTGCCTGGAGTGTAGGCAGGGGTTATGGCTACACCTTC
CDR3: CAWSVGRGYGYTF
D: .
size: .
length: 13
V: TRBV30
J: TRBJ1-2